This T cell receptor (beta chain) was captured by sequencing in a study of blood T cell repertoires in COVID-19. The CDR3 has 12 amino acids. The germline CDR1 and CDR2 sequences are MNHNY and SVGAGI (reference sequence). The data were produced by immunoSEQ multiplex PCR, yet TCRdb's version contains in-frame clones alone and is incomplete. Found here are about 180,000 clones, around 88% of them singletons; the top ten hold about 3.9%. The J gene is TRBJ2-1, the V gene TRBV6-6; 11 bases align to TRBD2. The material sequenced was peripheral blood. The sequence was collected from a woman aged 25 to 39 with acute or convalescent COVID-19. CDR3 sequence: CLVSGRDNEQFF. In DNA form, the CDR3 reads TGTCTCGTTAGCGGGAGGGACAATGAGCAGTTCTTC.